This TCR beta chain derives from a study of tumor and adjacent non-tumor tissue in lung cancer. Background on the study: The cohort had about 12 adenocarcinoma, a couple of squamous cell and 1 small cell patients. The patients, roughly eleven men and roughly 5 women, were roughly 30 to 76 with stage I to III disease. Study findings and constraints: Compared with tumor, normal lung showed significantly lower TCR diversity. Normal lung showed higher cumulative top 100 clone frequency than tumor.

In this sample, this clonotype turned up many times. The antigen is undetermined. This sample's RNA came from whole unsorted tissue. This non-tumor lung sample came from over 3 cm beyond the tumor edge. A modified ARM-PCR protocol with three rounds of nested PCR amplified TCRbeta. TCRdb re-called the multiplex PCR reads through MiXCR, storing one row per CDR3 protein. This table has some 100,000 distinct CDR3 sequences, roughly two thirds appearing once. Trimming took 5 bases from V and 4 from J; bases not matched to a gene: 6. The length of the CDR3 is 14 residues. The germline CDR1 and CDR2 sequences are SGHDN and FVKESK.

The rearrangement joins TRBV14 to TRBJ2-3; 7 bases are a match to TRBD1. The sequence derives from a man aged 25-40 years with non-small cell lung cancer. Sequencing was performed on distant non-tumor lung tissue. This CDR3 is CASSSTGNSDTQYF. CDR3 nucleotide sequence: TGTGCCAGCAGCTCGACAGGGAACTCAGATACGCAGTATTTT.